This T cell receptor beta chain was captured by sequencing in a study of cytomegalovirus exposure and HLA in healthy donors. Broader study findings: One variant, a missense change in DCLRE1C, was linked in a later analysis to TCR beta V- and J-gene trimming.

Researchers ran the PCR with 60 Vbeta and 13 Jbeta primers. Libraries were prepared by immunoSEQ multiplex PCR; TCRdb keeps only in-frame clonotypes and omits some of them. The sample lists 90,000 to 120,000 clones; around 74% were seen once. There are a few counts of this clone. Its antigen is unidentified. Sequences were obtained from PBMCs. The sequence was collected from a woman in her thirties or forties in good health and CMV-seropositive.

The chain's CDR3 is CASSPGQGTGYGYTF. CDR3 in DNA: TGTGCCAGCAGCCCCGGACAGGGAACGGGATATGGCTACACCTTC. The rearrangement uses TRBV7-3 and TRBJ1-2, with 8 nucleotides matching TRBD1. The CDR3 sequence is 15 residues long. Germline V gene lookup returns CDR1 SGHTA and CDR2 FQGTGA. V dropped 5 bases and J dropped 5; count of bases not matched to a gene: 10.